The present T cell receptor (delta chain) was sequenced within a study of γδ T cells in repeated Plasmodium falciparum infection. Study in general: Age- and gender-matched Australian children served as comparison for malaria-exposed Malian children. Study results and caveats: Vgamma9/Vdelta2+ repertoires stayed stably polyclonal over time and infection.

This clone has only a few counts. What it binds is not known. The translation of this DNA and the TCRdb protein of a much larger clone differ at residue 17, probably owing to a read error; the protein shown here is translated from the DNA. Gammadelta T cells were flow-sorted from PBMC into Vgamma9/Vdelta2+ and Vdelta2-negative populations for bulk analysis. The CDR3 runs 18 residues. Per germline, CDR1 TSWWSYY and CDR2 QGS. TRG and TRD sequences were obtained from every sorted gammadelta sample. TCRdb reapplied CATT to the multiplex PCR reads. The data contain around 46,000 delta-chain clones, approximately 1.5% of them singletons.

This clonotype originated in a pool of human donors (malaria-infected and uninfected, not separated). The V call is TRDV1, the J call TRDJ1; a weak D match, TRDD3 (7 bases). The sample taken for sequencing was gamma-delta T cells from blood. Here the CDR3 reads CALGERILPGWGWRKLTF. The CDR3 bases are TGTGCTCTTGGGGAACGAATCCTACCTGGCTGGGGGTGGCGCAAACTCACCTTT.